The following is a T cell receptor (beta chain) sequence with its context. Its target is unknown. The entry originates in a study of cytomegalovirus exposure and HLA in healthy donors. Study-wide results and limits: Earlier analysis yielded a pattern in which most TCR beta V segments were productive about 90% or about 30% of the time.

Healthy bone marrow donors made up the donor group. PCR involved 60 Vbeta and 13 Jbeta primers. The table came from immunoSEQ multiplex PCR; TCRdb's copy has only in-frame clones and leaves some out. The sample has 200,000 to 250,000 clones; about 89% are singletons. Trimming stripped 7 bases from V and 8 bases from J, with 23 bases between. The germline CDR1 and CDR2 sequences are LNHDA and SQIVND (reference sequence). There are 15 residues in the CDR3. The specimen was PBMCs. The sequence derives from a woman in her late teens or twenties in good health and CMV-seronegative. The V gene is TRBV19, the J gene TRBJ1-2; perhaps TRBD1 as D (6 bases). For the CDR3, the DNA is TGTGCCAGTACGAATGGAGCAGGGGCGCGGAAAGGCTACACCTTC. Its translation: CASTNGAGARKGYTF. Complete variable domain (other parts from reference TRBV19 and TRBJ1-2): DGGITQSPKYLFRKEGQNVTLSCEQNLNHDAMYWYRQDPGQGLRLIYYSQIVNDFQKGDIAEGYSVSREKKESFPLTVTSAQKNPTAFYLCASTNGAGARKGYTFGSGTRLTVV.